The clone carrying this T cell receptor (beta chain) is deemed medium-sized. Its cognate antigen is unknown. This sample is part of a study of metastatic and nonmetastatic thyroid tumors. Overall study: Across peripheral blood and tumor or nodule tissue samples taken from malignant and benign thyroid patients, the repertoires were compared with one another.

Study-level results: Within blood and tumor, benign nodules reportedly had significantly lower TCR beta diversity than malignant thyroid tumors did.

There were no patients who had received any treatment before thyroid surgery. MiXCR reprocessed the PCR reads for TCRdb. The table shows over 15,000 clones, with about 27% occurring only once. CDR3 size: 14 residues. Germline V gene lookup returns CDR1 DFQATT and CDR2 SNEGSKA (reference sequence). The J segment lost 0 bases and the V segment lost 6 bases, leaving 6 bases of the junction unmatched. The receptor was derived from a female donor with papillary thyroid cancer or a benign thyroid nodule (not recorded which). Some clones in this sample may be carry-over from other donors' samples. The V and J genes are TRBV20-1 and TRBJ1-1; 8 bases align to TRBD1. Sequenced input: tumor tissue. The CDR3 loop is CSASDRALNTEAFF. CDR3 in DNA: TGCAGTGCATCGGACAGGGCTTTGAACACTGAAGCTTTCTTT.